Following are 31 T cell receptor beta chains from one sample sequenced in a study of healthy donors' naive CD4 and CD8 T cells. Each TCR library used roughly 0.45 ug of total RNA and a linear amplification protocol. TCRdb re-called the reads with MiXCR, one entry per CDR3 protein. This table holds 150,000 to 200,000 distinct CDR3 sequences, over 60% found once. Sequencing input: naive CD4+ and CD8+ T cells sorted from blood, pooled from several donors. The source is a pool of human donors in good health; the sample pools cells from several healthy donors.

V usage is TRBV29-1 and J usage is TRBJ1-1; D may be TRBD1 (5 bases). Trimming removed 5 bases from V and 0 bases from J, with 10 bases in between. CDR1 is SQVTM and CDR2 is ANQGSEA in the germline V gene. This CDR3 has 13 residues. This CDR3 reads CSVSGTVNTEAFF. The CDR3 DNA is TGCAGCGTTTCCGGGACGGTGAACACTGAAGCTTTCTTT.

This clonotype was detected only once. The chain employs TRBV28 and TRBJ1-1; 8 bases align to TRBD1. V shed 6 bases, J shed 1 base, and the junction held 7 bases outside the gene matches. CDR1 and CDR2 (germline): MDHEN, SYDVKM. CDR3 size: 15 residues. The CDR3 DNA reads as TGTGCCAGCAGCTGGACAGGGTCCTCGAACACTGAAGCTTTCTTT. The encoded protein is CASSWTGSSNTEAFF. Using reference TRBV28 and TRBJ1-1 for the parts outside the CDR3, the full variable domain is DVKVTQSSRYLVKRTGEKVFLECVQDMDHENMFWYRQDPGLGLRLIYFSYDVKMKEKGDIPEGYSVSREKKERFSLILESASTNQTSMYLCASSWTGSSNTEAFFGQGTRLTVV.

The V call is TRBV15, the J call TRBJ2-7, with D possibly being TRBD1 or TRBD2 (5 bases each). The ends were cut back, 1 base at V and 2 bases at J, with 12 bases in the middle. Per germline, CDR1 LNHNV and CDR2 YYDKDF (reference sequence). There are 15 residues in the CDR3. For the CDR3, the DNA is TGTGCCACCAGCAGAGTACTTGGGGGAGCCTACGAGCAGTACTTC. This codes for CATSRVLGGAYEQYF.

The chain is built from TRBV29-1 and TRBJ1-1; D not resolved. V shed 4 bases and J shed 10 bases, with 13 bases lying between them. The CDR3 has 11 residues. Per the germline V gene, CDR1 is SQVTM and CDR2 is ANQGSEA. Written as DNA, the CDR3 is TGCAGCGTTGTTCCCGTCGAAACAGCTTTCTTT. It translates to CSVVPVETAFF.

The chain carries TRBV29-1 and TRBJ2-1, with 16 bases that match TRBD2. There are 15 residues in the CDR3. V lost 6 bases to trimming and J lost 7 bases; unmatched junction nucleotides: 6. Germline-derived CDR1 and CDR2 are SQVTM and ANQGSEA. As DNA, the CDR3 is TGCAGCGTGGAGGGACTAGCGGGAGGGGCGAATGAGCAGTTCTTC. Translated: CSVEGLAGGANEQFF.

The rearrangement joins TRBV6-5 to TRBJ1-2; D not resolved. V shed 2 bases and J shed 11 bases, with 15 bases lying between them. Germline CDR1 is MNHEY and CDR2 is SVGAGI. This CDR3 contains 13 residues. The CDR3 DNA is TGTGCCAGCAGTTACGATAGAAAAAGTGGATACACCTTC. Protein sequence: CASSYDRKSGYTF.

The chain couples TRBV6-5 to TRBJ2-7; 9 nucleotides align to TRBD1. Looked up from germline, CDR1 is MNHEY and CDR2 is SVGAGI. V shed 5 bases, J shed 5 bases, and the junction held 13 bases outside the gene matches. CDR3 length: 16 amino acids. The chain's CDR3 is CASSPRDRVLVNEQYF. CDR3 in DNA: TGTGCCAGCAGTCCCAGGGACAGGGTGCTGGTGAACGAGCAGTACTTC.

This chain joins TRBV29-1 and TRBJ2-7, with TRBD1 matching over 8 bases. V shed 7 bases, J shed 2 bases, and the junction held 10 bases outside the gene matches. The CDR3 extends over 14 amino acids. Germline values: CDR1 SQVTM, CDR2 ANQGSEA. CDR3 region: CSGSTGTGAYEQYF. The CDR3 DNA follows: TGCAGCGGGTCTACCGGGACAGGTGCCTACGAGCAGTACTTC.

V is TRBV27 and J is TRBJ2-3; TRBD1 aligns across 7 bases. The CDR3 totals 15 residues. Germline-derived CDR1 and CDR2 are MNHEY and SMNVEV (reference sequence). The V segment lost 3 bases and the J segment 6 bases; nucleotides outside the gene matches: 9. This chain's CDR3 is CASSFIGAGGDTQYF. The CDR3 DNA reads TGTGCCAGCAGTTTTATTGGAGCAGGGGGTGATACGCAGTATTTT.

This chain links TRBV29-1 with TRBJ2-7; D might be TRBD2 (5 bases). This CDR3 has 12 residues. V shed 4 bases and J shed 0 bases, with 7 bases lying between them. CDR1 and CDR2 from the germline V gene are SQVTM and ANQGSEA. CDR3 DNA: TGCAGCGTTGCCGGGGACTCCTACGAGCAGTACTTC. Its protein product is CSVAGDSYEQYF.

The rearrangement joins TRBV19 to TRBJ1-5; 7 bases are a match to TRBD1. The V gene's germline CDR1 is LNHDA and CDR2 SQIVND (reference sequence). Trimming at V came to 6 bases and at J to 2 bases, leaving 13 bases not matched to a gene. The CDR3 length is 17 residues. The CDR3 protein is CASRLGFRGMRNQPQHF. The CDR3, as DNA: TGTGCCAGTAGGCTCGGTTTCAGGGGGATGCGCAATCAGCCCCAGCATTTT. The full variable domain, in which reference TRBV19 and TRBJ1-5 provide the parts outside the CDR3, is DGGITQSPKYLFRKEGQNVTLSCEQNLNHDAMYWYRQDPGQGLRLIYYSQIVNDFQKGDIAEGYSVSREKKESFPLTVTSAQKNPTAFYLCASRLGFRGMRNQPQHFGDGTRLSIL.

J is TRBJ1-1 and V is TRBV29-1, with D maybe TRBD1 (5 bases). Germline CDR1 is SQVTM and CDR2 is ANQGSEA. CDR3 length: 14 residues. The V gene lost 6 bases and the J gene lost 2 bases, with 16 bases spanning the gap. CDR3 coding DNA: TGCAGCGTGGATACCGGGACCGCAAACACTGAAGCTTTCTTT. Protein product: CSVDTGTANTEAFF.

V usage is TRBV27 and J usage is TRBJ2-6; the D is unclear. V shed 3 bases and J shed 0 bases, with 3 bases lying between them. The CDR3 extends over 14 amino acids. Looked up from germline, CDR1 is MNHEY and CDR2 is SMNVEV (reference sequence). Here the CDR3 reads CASSFRSGANVLTF. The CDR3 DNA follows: TGTGCCAGCAGTTTTCGCTCTGGGGCCAACGTCCTGACTTTC. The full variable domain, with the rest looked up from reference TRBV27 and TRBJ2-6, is EAQVTQNPRYLITVTGKKLTVTCSQNMNHEYMSWYRQDPGLGLRQIYYSMNVEVTDKGDVPEGYKVSRKEKRNFPLILESPSPNQTSLYFCASSFRSGANVLTFGAGSRLTVL.

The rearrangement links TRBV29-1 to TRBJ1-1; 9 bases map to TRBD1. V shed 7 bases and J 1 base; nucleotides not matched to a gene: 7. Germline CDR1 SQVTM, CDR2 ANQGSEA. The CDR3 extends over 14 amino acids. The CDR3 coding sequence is TGCAGCGCCAGGGGACAGGGCGAGAACACTGAAGCTTTCTTT. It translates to CSARGQGENTEAFF.

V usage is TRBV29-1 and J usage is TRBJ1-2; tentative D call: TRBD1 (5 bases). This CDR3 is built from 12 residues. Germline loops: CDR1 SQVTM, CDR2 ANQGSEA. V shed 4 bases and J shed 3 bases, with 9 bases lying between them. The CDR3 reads CSVASRDYGYTF. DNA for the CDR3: TGCAGCGTTGCGAGCAGGGACTATGGCTACACCTTC.

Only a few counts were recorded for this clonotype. For the CDR3, the DNA is TGTGCCAGCAGTCCCCCGGGACAGAACTATGGCTACACCTTC. Protein sequence: CASSPPGQNYGYTF. This chain connects TRBV6-5 to TRBJ1-2; TRBD1 matches at 7 bases. The J segment lost 2 bases and the V segment lost 5 bases, leaving 5 bases of the junction unmatched. Germline CDR1 is MNHEY and CDR2 is SVGAGI. The CDR3 runs 14 residues.

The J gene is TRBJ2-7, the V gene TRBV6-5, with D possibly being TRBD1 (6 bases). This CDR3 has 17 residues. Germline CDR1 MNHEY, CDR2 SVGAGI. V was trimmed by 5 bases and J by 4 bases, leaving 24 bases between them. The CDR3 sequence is CASSGFPNRQAKYEQYF. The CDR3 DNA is TGTGCCAGCAGTGGATTTCCCAACCGACAGGCGAAGTACGAGCAGTACTTC.

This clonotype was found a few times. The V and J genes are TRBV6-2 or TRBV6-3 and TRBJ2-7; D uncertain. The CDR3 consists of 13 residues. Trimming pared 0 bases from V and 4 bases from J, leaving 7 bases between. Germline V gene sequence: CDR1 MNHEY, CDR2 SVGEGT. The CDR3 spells CASSYSSPYEQYF. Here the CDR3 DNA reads TGTGCCAGCAGTTACTCTTCGCCTTACGAGCAGTACTTC.

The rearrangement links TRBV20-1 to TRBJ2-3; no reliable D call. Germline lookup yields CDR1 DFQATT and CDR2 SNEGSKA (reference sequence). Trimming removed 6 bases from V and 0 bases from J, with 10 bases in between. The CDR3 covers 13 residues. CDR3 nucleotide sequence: TGCAGTGCCGTAGGCCTAAGCACAGATACGCAGTATTTT. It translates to CSAVGLSTDTQYF.

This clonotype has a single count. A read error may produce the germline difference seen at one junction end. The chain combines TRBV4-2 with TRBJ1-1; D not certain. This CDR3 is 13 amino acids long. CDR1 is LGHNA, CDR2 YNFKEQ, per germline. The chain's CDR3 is CASSQIFATEAFF. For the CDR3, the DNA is TGCGCCAGCAGCCAAATTTTTGCAACTGAAGCTTTCTTT.

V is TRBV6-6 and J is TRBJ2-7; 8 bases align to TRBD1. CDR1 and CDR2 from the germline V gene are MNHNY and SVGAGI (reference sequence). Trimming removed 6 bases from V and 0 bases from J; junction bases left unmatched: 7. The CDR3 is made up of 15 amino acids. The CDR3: CASSQRQGTSYEQYF. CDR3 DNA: TGTGCCAGCAGCCAACGACAGGGGACCTCCTACGAGCAGTACTTC.

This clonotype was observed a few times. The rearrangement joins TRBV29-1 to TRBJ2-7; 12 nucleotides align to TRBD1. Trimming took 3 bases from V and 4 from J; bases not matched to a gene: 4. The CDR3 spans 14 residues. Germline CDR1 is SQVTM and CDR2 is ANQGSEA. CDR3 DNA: TGCAGCGTTGAGTCGGGACAGGGGGCTTACGAGCAGTACTTC. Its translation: CSVESGQGAYEQYF.

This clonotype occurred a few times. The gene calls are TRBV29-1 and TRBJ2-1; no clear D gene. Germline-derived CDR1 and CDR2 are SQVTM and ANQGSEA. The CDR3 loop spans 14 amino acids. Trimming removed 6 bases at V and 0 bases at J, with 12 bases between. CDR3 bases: TGCAGCGTGCCGGTCTTGAGCTCCTACAATGAGCAGTTCTTC. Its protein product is CSVPVLSSYNEQFF.

The CDR3 loop is CASTVGQNYQPQHF. CDR3 DNA sequence: TGTGCCAGTACCGTCGGACAGAACTATCAGCCCCAGCATTTT. This chain connects TRBV19 to TRBJ1-5; maybe TRBD1 (6 bases). Germline assignment: CDR1 LNHDA and CDR2 SQIVND (reference sequence). Trimming took 7 bases from V and 5 from J, leaving 15 bases between them. The CDR3 runs to 14 residues.

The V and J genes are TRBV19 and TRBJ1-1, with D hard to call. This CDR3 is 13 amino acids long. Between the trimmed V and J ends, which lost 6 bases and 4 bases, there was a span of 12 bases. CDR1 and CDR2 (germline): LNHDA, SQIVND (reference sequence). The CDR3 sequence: CASSPSEGTEAFF. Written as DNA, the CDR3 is TGTGCCAGTAGCCCATCCGAGGGCACTGAAGCTTTCTTT.

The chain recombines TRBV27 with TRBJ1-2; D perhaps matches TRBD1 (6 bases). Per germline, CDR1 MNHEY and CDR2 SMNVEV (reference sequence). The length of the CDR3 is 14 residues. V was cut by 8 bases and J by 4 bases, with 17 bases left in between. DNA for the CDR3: TGTGCCAGCCGACCCCAGAGGACAGTCTATGGCTACACCTTC. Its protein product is CASRPQRTVYGYTF.

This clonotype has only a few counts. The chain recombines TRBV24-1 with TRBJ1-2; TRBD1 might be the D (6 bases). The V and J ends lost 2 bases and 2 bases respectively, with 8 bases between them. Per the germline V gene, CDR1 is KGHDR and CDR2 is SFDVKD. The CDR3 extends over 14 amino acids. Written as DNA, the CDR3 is TGTGCCACCAGTGATTCGCAGGGGAACTATGGCTACACCTTC. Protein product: CATSDSQGNYGYTF.

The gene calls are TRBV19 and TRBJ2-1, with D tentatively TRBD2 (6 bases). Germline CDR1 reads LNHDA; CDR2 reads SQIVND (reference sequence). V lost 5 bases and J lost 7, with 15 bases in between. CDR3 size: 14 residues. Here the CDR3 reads CASSPTLAWNEQFF. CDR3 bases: TGTGCCAGTAGTCCAACCCTAGCGTGGAATGAGCAGTTCTTC.

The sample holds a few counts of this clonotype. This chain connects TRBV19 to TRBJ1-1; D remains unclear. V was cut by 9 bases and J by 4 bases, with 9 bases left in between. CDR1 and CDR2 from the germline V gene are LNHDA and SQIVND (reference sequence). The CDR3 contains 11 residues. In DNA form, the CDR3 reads TGTGCCAGCCGGACGCGCACTGAAGCTTTCTTT. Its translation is CASRTRTEAFF.

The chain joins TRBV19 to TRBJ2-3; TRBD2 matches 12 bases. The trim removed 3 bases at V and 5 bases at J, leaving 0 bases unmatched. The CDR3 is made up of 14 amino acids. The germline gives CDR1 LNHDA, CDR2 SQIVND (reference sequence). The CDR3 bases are TGTGCCAGTAGTATGGGACTAGCGGGAGATACGCAGTATTTT. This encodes CASSMGLAGDTQYF.

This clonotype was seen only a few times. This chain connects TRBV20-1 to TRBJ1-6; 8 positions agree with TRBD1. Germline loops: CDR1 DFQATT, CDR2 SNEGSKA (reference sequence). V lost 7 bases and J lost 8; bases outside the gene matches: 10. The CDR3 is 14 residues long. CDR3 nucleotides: TGCAGTGGTGCCCGCAGGGGGCGCGATTCACCCCTCCACTTT. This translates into CSGARRGRDSPLHF.